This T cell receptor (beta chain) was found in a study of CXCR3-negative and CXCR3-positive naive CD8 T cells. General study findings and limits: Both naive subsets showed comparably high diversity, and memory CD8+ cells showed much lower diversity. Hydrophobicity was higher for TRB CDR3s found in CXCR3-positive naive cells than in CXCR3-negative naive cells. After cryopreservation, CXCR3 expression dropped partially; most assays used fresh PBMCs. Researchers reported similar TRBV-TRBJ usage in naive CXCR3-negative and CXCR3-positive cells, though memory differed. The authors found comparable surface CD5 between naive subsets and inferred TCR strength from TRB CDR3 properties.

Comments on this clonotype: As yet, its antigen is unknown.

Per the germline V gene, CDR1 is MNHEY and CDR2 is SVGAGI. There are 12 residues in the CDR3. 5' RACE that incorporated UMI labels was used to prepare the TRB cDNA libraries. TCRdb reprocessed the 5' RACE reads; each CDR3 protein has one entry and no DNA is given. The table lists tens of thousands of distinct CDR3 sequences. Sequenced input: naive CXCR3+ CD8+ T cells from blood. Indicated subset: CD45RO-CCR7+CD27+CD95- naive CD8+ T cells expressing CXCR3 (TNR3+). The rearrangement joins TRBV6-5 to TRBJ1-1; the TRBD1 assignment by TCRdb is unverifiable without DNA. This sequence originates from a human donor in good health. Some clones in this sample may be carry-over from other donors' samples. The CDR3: CASRDREAEAFF.